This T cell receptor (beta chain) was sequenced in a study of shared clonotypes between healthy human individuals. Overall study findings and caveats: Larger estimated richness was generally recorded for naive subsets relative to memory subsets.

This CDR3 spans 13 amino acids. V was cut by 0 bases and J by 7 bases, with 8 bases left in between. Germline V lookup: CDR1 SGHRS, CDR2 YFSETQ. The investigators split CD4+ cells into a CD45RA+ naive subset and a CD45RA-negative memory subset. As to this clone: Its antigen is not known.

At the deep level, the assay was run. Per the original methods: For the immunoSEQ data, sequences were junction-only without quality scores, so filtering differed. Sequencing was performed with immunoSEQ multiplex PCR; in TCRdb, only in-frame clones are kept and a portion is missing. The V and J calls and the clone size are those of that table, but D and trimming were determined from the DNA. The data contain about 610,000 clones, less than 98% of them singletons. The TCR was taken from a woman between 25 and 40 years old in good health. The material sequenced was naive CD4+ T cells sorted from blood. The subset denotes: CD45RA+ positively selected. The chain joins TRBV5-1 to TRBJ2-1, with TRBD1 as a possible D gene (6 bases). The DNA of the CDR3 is TGCGCCAGCAGCTTGGGACAGGTGAATGAGCAGTTCTTC. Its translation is CASSLGQVNEQFF.